This TCR beta chain came from a study of TIL therapy for anti-PD-1-resistant metastatic lung cancer. This was the immunoSEQ v3 assay. Each library reached 2 million or so read pairs, or about 5-6 million at deep level. Repertoires were generated with immunoSEQ multiplex PCR, while TCRdb's copy carries only in-frame clones and drops some. This sample yields tens of thousands of clones, of which roughly two thirds are seen a single time; approximately 7% belongs to the top ten. CDR1 is SNHLY and CDR2 is FYNNEI in the germline V gene. The V and J ends lost 6 bases and 2 bases, in that order; junction bases with no gene match: 6. The CDR3 has 14 residues. This sample's time point: pre-treatment sample, taken before nivolumab and TIL therapy. Adults with stage 4 NSCLC were enrolled in a phase I trial. In the case of this clone: What it binds is not known.

Study observations and caveats: Patients were highly selected, enriched for treatment-naive, never-smoker and oncogene-addicted cases.

The starting material was blood, obtained at baseline. The chain carries TRBV2 and TRBJ2-7, with TRBD1 matching over 8 bases. The receptor was isolated from a person between 25 and 80 years old with non-small cell lung cancer. The CDR3 loop reads CASRFIQGAYEQYF. The CDR3 DNA reads as TGTGCCAGCAGATTTATACAGGGGGCCTACGAGCAGTACTTC. The full variable domain, in which reference TRBV2 and TRBJ2-7 provide the parts outside the CDR3, is EPEVTQTPSHQVTQMGQEVILRCVPISNHLYFYWYRQILGQKVEFLVSFYNNEISEKSEIFDDQFSVERPDGSNFTLKIRSTKLEDSAMYFCASRFIQGAYEQYFGPGTRLTVT.